This T cell receptor beta chain appears in the sequencing data of a study of blood T cell repertoires in COVID-19. Overall study: Collection of acute and convalescent COVID-19 samples took place in the United States, Italy and Spain. The analysed material was cDNA or gDNA that came from T cells, B-cell-depleted T cells, or PBMCs.

Per the original methods: Amplification of reference gene primers provided the estimated nucleated cell counts. Profiled with immunoSEQ multiplex PCR; TCRdb holds only in-frame clones, not every one. That table gives V, J and clone size, and the DNA gave D and trimming. The sample lists under 85,000 clones, around 88% occurring once. V shed 6 bases and J 7 bases; nucleotides not matched to a gene: 10. Germline CDR1 reads SNHLY; CDR2 reads FYNNEI. The CDR3 runs to 15 residues. The rearrangement uses TRBV2 and TRBJ2-3, with 10 positions matching TRBD2. The sample was peripheral blood. The TCR originated in a human donor in a cohort sampled during active COVID-19. CDR3 in DNA: TGTGCCAGCAGGAAACTAGCGGGGATGGTTAATACGCAGTATTTT. It specifies CASRKLAGMVNTQYF.